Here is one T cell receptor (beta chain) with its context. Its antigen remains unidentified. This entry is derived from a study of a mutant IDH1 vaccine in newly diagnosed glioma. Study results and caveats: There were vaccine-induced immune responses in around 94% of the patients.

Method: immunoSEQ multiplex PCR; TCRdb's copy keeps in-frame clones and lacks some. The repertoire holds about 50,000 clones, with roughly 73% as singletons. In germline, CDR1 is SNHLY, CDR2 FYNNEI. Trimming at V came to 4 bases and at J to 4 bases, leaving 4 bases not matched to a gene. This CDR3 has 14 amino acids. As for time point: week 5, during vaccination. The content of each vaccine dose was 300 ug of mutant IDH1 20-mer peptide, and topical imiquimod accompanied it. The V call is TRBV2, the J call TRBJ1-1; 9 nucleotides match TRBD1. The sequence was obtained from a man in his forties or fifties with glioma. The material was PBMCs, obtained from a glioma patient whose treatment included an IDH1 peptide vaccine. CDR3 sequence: CASSAGTGRTEAFF. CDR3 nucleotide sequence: TGTGCCAGCAGTGCCGGGACAGGGCGCACTGAAGCTTTCTTT.